Included here is one T cell receptor beta chain sequence, with context. A second about 7 to 12 cycle PCR used barcoded and J-beta primers. TCRdb recomputed calls from the 5' RACE reads with MiXCR, one row per CDR3 protein. Here the sample spans about 1.4 million distinct CDR3 sequences, roughly 60% being singletons. The sample comes from a study of blood T cells in healthy people across ages. Per germline, CDR1 LGHDT and CDR2 YNNKEL (reference sequence). Trimming removed 4 bases from V and 3 bases from J; junction bases left unmatched: 9. This CDR3 comprises 16 residues. Donors were healthy Caucasian individuals from Russia aged about 6 to 90.

The sequencing sample was made of blood. J is TRBJ2-1 and V is TRBV3-1, with 7 nucleotides matching TRBD2. The receptor's source is a man aged 18 to 35 in good health. The CDR3 protein is CASSREREHFYNEQFF. The CDR3 DNA sequence: TGTGCCAGCAGCCGGGAGCGGGAACATTTCTACAATGAGCAGTTCTTC.